The clone carrying this TCR beta chain was detected only a few times. Antigen specificity is unknown. This record belongs to a study of CD8+ T cells in alopecia areata. Study summary: Treated patients' severity was scored by percentage of affected scalp area. Study outcomes and limitations: More clonal than normal scalp was lesional scalp, particularly alopecia totalis/universalis. A single nonresponder leaves the baseline CD8+ expansion link to response uncertain.

The treatment is: oral pan-JAK inhibitor, 5-10 mg twice daily. Peripheral blood and lesional scalp punch biopsies came from alopecia areata patients. cDNA serving as the sequencing template came from extracted, reverse transcribed RNA. Some clones are missing from TCRdb's copy, which holds only in-frame ones; the method was immunoSEQ multiplex PCR. The repertoire consists of about 290,000 clones, with over 45% occurring once and the leading ten covering about 1.8%. This CDR3 spans 15 amino acids. Germline V gene lookup returns CDR1 SGHTA and CDR2 FQGNSA. The V and J ends lost 7 bases and 0 bases, in that order; junction bases with no gene match: 6.

This chain links TRBV7-2 with TRBJ2-7; 10 bases agree with TRBD2. Material: CD4+ T cells sorted from blood, obtained at week 24, from a patient treated with tofacitinib. This sequence was found in a human donor with alopecia areata. The CDR3 here is CASTIASGSSYEQYF. In nucleotides, the CDR3 is TGTGCCAGCACCATAGCTAGCGGGAGCTCCTACGAGCAGTACTTC. The full variable domain, its missing parts supplied by reference TRBV7-2 and TRBJ2-7, is GAGVSQSPSNKVTEKGKDVELRCDPISGHTALYWYRQSLGQGLEFLIYFQGNSAPDKSGLPSDRFSAERTGGSVSTLTIQRTQQEDSAVYLCASTIASGSSYEQYFGPGTRLTVT.